This entry features one TCR beta chain sequence. Its cognate antigen is unknown. A much larger clone differs by one base, so this may be a read error. This entry comes from a study of identical twins. Study-level findings and limits: Within cord blood, abundant beta clonotypes carried fewer insertions, but memory repertoires showed no such trend. For monozygotic twins, models underestimated out-of-frame TCR alpha sharing. Zero-insertion findings could be partly confounded by invariant cells (MAIT and iNKT cells). Out-of-frame alpha sequences shared by twins were enriched for low generation probability.

TCRdb passed the 5' RACE reads through MiXCR, listing each CDR3 protein once. The profile covers under 350,000 distinct CDR3 sequences, with around 9.7% appearing a single time and under 7.5% taken by the ten largest. The germline V and J ends were trimmed by 6 bases and 6 bases, with 9 bases remaining between them. CDR3 length: 12 amino acids. CDR1 and CDR2 from the germline V gene are MNHEY and SMNVEV (reference sequence). This sample was also put to use in a study of yellow fever vaccine responses in identical twins.

This receptor was identified in a woman under 30 in good health. The chain links TRBV27 to TRBJ2-1; weak D call: TRBD2 (6 bases). The sequencing input was CD8+ T cells sorted from blood. The CDR3, as DNA: TGTGCCAGCAGCTCGCGGGGCAATGAGCAGTTCTTC. This gives the protein CASSSRGNEQFF.